Each of the 20 T cell receptor beta chains below was sequenced from the same sample in a study of vaccination effects on CD4 cells after COVID-19. These TCRs' antigens remain unknown. After around ten days in culture, the CD4+ T cells were isolated. Clones were read by immunoSEQ multiplex PCR, and TCRdb kept only the in-frame ones, dropping some. The table lists tens of thousands of clones, more than 60% of them singletons. Sequenced material: CD4+ T cells from PBMCs cultured without peptide, taken before COVID-19 vaccination. The receptors were sampled from a human donor who had a prior SARS-CoV-2 infection.

This clone was recorded only once. The V gene is TRBV4-1, the J gene TRBJ1-1; TRBD1 is a possible D gene (6 bases). The CDR3 contains 14 residues. Trimming stripped 4 bases from V and 8 bases from J, with 17 bases between. The germline gives CDR1 MGHRA, CDR2 YSYEKL. DNA for the CDR3: TGCGCCAGCAGCCTCAGGACAGTCCGTCCCGAAGCTTTCTTT. Residues: CASSLRTVRPEAFF.

The gene calls are TRBV18 and TRBJ1-2; D unclear. V dropped 1 base and J dropped 6 bases, with 9 bases sitting between them. Germline CDR1 is KGHSH and CDR2 is LQKENI. This CDR3 is built from 13 residues. In DNA, the CDR3 is TGTGCCAGCTCACCACTGGGCTTGGATGGCTACACCTTC. It encodes CASSPLGLDGYTF.

This clone was counted a few times. The chain uses TRBV4-3 and TRBJ2-1; no clear D gene. Germline lookup yields CDR1 LGHNA and CDR2 YSLEER. V gave up 0 bases and J gave up 7 bases, with 7 bases separating them. This CDR3 has 13 amino acids. CDR3 sequence reads: CASSQEWWNEQFF. The CDR3 region has the DNA TGCGCCAGCAGCCAAGAATGGTGGAATGAGCAGTTCTTC.

J is TRBJ2-5 and V is TRBV11-3, with D perhaps matching TRBD2 (5 bases). Germline CDR1 reads SGHNT; CDR2 reads YENEEA. The V and J ends lost 1 base and 4 bases respectively, with 19 bases between them. This CDR3 comprises 17 residues. CDR3 nucleotide sequence: TGTGCCAGCAGCTTAGGGTTAGAGGGAGCGGTCCGAGAGACCCAGTACTTC. Its protein product is CASSLGLEGAVRETQYF. Looking up the rest from reference TRBV11-3 and TRBJ2-5 gives the full variable domain: EAGVVQSPRYKIIEKKQPVAFWCNPISGHNTLYWYLQNLGQGPELLIRYENEEAVDDSQLPKDRFSAERLKGVDSTLKIQPAELGDSAVYLCASSLGLEGAVRETQYFGPGTRLLVL.

The chain joins TRBV7-2 to TRBJ2-7; 10 bases align to TRBD2. The CDR3 contains 17 residues. The germline gives CDR1 SGHTA, CDR2 FQGNSA. V shed 2 bases and J 2 bases; nucleotides not matched to a gene: 9. The DNA for the CDR3 is TGTGCCAGCAGCTTACGCCTAGCGGGAGACAGACCCTACGAGCAGTACTTC. It specifies CASSLRLAGDRPYEQYF.

The chain employs TRBV2 and TRBJ2-1; 15 bases are shared with TRBD2. CDR1 is SNHLY and CDR2 is FYNNEI in the germline V gene. With V trimmed by 7 bases and J by 6 bases, 10 bases remained unmatched. This CDR3 is 17 amino acids long. CDR3 sequence (DNA): TGTGCCAGCATGGGGACTAGCGGGAGGCTCCAGTTCAATGAGCAGTTCTTC. Its protein is CASMGTSGRLQFNEQFF.

The genes are TRBV28 and TRBJ2-3; TRBD1 matches 8 bases. Trimming took 6 bases from V and 3 from J; bases not matched to a gene: 8. The CDR3 runs to 15 residues. CDR1 is MDHEN and CDR2 is SYDVKM in the germline V gene. The CDR3: CASSSRGQGTDTQYF. In DNA form, the CDR3 reads TGTGCCAGCAGCTCTCGAGGACAGGGAACAGATACGCAGTATTTT.

The chain uses TRBV5-1 and TRBJ2-3; 7 bases are shared with TRBD1. V lost 4 bases to trimming and J lost 0 bases; unmatched junction nucleotides: 5. This CDR3 is built from 15 residues. Germline-derived CDR1 and CDR2 are SGHRS and YFSETQ. The CDR3 sequence: CASSTGTVSTDTQYF. CDR3 nucleotides: TGCGCCAGCAGCACTGGGACAGTTAGCACAGATACGCAGTATTTT.

The V gene is TRBV3-1 (or the pseudogene TRBV3-2), the J gene TRBJ2-5, with 14 bases identical to TRBD2. V lost 4 bases to trimming and J lost 4 bases; unmatched junction nucleotides: 14. CDR3 size: 19 residues. CDR1 is LGHDT and CDR2 is YNNKEL in the germline V gene (reference sequence). CDR3 sequence: CASSRRRGTSGSWGETQYF. The CDR3 nucleotides read TGTGCCAGCAGCCGAAGAAGAGGGACTAGCGGGAGTTGGGGAGAGACCCAGTACTTC.

The chain joins TRBV11-2 to TRBJ2-7; 7 bases agree with TRBD2. The V segment lost 5 bases and the J segment 0 bases; nucleotides outside the gene matches: 7. From germline, CDR1 is SGHAT and CDR2 FQNNGV. The CDR3 totals 15 residues. In DNA form, the CDR3 reads TGTGCCAGCAGCAAAATAGCGGGCAGCTCCTACGAGCAGTACTTC. Its protein product is CASSKIAGSSYEQYF.

V and J are TRBV2 and TRBJ2-1; TRBD2 is a possible D gene (6 bases). V lost 11 bases and J lost 4, with 18 bases in between. Germline-derived CDR1 and CDR2 are SNHLY and FYNNEI. The CDR3 consists of 14 residues. The CDR3 region is CAGGGASAYNEQFF. The DNA of the CDR3 is TGTGCCGGAGGAGGGGCTAGCGCTTACAATGAGCAGTTCTTC.

This clone was seen once. The V call is TRBV7-9, the J call TRBJ2-1; unclear D gene. V lost 1 base, J lost 13 bases, and 17 bases lay in between. The CDR3 has 14 residues. The germline V gene encodes CDR1 SEHNR and CDR2 FQNEAQ (reference sequence). The CDR3 loop is CASSLVLDTEPQFF. The CDR3 coding sequence is TGTGCCAGCAGCTTAGTGCTAGATACGGAGCCCCAGTTCTTC.

The V and J genes are TRBV10-3 and TRBJ2-7; 10 bases fit TRBD1. Germline CDR1 reads ENHRY; CDR2 reads SYGVKD. V lost 6 bases, J lost 9 bases, and 11 bases stayed unmatched. The CDR3 loop spans 14 amino acids. This CDR3 reads CAISRDRGLRGQYF. The CDR3, as DNA: TGTGCCATCAGCCGGGACAGGGGTCTACGAGGGCAGTACTTC.

The chain has TRBV18 and TRBJ1-4; 10 bases line up with TRBD1. CDR3 size: 15 residues. Germline loops: CDR1 KGHSH, CDR2 LQKENI. Unmatched junction bases numbered 8, after V lost 6 bases and J lost 7 bases. The DNA of the CDR3 is TGTGCCAGCTCTCCCGACAGGGGGCTTGCTGAAAAACTGTTTTTT. Encoded protein: CASSPDRGLAEKLFF.

The DNA for the CDR3 is TGTGCCAGCTCACCGAGTAGCGGGATCAGCACAGATACGCAGTATTTT. Translating it yields CASSPSSGISTDTQYF. The chain uses TRBV18 and TRBJ2-3, with TRBD2 matching over 8 bases. The CDR3 totals 16 residues. V lost 3 bases, J lost 0 bases, and 5 bases stayed unmatched. CDR1 is KGHSH and CDR2 is LQKENI in the germline V gene.

The chain has TRBV4-1 and TRBJ2-7; 8 bases fit TRBD1. Germline V gene sequence: CDR1 MGHRA, CDR2 YSYEKL. The J segment lost 4 bases and the V segment lost 4 bases, leaving 3 bases of the junction unmatched. The CDR3 extends over 13 amino acids. CDR3 region: CASSRGTGYEQYF. CDR3 sequence (DNA): TGCGCCAGCAGCCGCGGGACAGGTTACGAGCAGTACTTC.

J is TRBJ2-3 and V is TRBV2; TRBD2 matches at 8 bases. Trimming removed 6 bases from V and 2 bases from J; junction bases left unmatched: 10. The CDR3 runs to 16 residues. Germline CDR1 and CDR2: SNHLY and FYNNEI. The CDR3 bases are TGTGCCAGCAGCAAAGACGGGGGGGCCGCCACAGATACGCAGTATTTT. It codes for CASSKDGGAATDTQYF. The full variable domain, rest sourced from reference TRBV2 and TRBJ2-3, is EPEVTQTPSHQVTQMGQEVILRCVPISNHLYFYWYRQILGQKVEFLVSFYNNEISEKSEIFDDQFSVERPDGSNFTLKIRSTKLEDSAMYFCASSKDGGAATDTQYFGPGTRLTVL.

J is TRBJ1-1 and V is TRBV11-3; D uncertain. Germline V lookup: CDR1 SGHNT, CDR2 YENEEA. The CDR3 spans 13 residues. V gave up 7 bases and J gave up 1 base, with 10 bases separating them. The CDR3 spells CASTTGENTEAFF. In nucleotides, the CDR3 is TGTGCCAGCACTACCGGGGAGAACACTGAAGCTTTCTTT.

This chain joins TRBV3-1 (or the pseudogene TRBV3-2) and TRBJ2-3; 8 bases are a match to TRBD1. Germline loops: CDR1 LGHDT, CDR2 YNNKEL (reference sequence). The V gene end was trimmed by 5 bases and the J gene end by 6 bases; junction bases not matched to a gene: 13. The CDR3 is 16 amino acids. CDR3 protein: CASSDQGARLHDTQYF. For the CDR3, the DNA is TGTGCCAGCAGCGATCAGGGGGCCCGCCTTCATGATACGCAGTATTTT.

The chain links TRBV7-8 to TRBJ2-5, with D uncertain. V gave up 4 bases and J gave up 5 bases, with 8 bases separating them. This CDR3 is 12 amino acids long. Germline V lookup: CDR1 SGHVS, CDR2 FQNEAQ. CDR3 loop: CASSSPRETQYF. Written as DNA, the CDR3 is TGTGCCAGCAGCTCCCCGCGTGAGACCCAGTACTTC.